Sequencing of this T cell receptor beta chain was carried out in a study of blood T cells in healthy people across ages. V was pared by 6 bases and J by 0 bases, with 6 bases of the junction left unmatched. Per the germline V gene, CDR1 is DFQATT and CDR2 is SNEGSKA (reference sequence). The CDR3 consists of 16 residues. This clonotype was seen many times. Together with a sample-barcoded 5' primer, a J-beta primer mix was included in a second PCR lasting about 7 to 12 cycles. Each CDR3 protein is one row after TCRdb ran MiXCR on the 5' RACE reads. The profile shows just under 900,000 distinct CDR3 sequences, around 26% of them singletons.

This receptor was obtained from a woman older than 75 in good health. The sample consisted of blood. J is TRBJ2-6 and V is TRBV20-1; 9 nucleotides agree with TRBD1. The CDR3: CSAPGQGISGANVLTF. The CDR3 region has the DNA TGCAGTGCCCCAGGACAGGGGATCTCTGGGGCCAACGTCCTGACTTTC.